This T cell receptor beta chain was captured in a study of shared clonotypes between healthy human individuals. Naivety among CD8 cells was defined by CD45RO negativity and positive CCR7 selection, thereby excluding terminally differentiated effector memory CD45RA+ cells. In germline, CDR1 is SEHNR, CDR2 FQNEAQ (reference sequence). V shed 7 bases and J shed 4 bases, with 16 bases lying between them. The CDR3 spans 14 residues. General observations from the study: Estimated richness values were generally larger in naive subsets than in memory subsets.

On this clone: Its antigen is not known.

Sequenced by immunoSEQ multiplex PCR; TCRdb stores in-frame clones only, minus some. The data contain around 1,900,000 clones, over 85% of them singletons. Sequenced input: naive CD8+ T cells from PBMCs. This chain connects TRBV7-9 to TRBJ1-2; D is undetermined. The clonotype was recovered from a man aged 18 to 29 in good health. Some clones in this sample may be carry-over from other donors' samples. In nucleotides, the CDR3 is TGTGCCAGCAACCCCTTAGGAGCCTCCTATGGCTACACCTTC. Its translation: CASNPLGASYGYTF.